This T cell receptor beta chain is drawn from a study of T cell clones after liver transplantation. About the research overall: Pre-transplant mixed lymphocyte reactions yielded third-party-reactive TCRbeta sequences as comparators for graft-donor-reactive sequences. Patients counted as tolerant after at least one year off all immunosuppression, enzymes not exceeding twice normal. Study results and limitations: Small, mixed patient groups and varying post-transplant times limit these conclusions.

Repertoires were generated with immunoSEQ multiplex PCR, while TCRdb's copy carries only in-frame clones and drops some. The sample comprises tens of thousands of clones, more than 65% of which are singletons, and roughly 35% rests with the top ten. V gave up 0 bases and J gave up 6 bases, with 18 bases separating them. CDR3 size: 17 residues. The germline gives CDR1 SGHAT, CDR2 FQNNGV. About this clone: Its target is unknown.

The source material was CD8+ T cells from blood, sampled more than 53 months after liver transplant. This clonotype originated in a human patient who received a liver transplant. The T cells may come from the graft donor. The gene calls are TRBV11-2 and TRBJ2-1, with D possibly being TRBD1 (5 bases). CDR3: CASSLDPGAWGSNEQFF. As DNA, the CDR3 is TGTGCCAGCAGCTTAGATCCTGGGGCTTGGGGTAGCAATGAGCAGTTCTTC.